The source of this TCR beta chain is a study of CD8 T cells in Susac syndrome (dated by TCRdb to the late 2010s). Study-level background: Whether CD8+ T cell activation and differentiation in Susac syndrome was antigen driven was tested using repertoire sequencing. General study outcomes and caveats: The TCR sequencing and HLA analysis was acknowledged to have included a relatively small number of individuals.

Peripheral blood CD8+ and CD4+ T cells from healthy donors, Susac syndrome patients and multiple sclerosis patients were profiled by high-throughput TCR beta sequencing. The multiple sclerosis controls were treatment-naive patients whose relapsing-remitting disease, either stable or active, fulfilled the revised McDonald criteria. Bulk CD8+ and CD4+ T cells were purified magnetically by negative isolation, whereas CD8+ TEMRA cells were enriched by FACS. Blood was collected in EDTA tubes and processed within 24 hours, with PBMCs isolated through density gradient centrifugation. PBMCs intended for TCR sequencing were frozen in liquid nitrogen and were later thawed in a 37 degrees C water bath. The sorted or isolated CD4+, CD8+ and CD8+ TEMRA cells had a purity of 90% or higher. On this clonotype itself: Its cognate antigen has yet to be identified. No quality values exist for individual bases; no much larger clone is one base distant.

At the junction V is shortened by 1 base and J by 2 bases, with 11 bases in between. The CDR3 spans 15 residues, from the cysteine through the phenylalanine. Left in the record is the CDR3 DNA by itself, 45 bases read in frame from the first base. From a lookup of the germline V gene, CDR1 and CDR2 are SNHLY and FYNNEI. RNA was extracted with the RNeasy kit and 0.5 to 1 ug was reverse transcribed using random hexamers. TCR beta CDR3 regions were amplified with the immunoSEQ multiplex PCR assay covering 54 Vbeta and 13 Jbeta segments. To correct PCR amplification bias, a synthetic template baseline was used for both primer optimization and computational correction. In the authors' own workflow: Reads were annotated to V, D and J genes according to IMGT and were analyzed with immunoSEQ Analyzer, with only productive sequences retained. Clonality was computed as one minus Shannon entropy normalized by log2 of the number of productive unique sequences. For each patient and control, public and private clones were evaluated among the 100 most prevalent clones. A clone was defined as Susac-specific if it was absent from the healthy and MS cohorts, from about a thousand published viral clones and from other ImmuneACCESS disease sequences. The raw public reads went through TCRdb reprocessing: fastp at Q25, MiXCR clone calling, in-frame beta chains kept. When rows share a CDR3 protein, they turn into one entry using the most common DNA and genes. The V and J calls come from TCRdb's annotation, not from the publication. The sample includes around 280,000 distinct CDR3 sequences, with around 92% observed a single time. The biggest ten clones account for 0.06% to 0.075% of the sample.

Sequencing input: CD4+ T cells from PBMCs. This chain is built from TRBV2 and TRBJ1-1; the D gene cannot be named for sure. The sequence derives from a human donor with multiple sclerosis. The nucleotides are TGTGCCAGCAGTGAAGTTGCCCAACTCAACACTGAAGCTTTCTTT. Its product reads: CASSEVAQLNTEAFF.